This T cell receptor beta chain was profiled in a study of blood T cell repertoires in COVID-19. Overall study: Spain, Italy and the United States supplied samples that represented acute and convalescent COVID-19.

The ends lost 5 bases at V and 10 bases at J; junction bases unmatched: 4. The CDR3 is 14 residues long. Germline V gene data show CDR1 as MNHEY and CDR2 as SVGAGI. Produced via immunoSEQ multiplex PCR; TCRdb's table is partial and in-frame only. The table includes some 88,000 clones, 65% to 90% detected once. The specimen was peripheral blood. This chain joins TRBV6-5 and TRBJ1-6, with 11 bases identical to TRBD1. The TCR was taken from a man aged 60-69 years with acute or convalescent COVID-19. In DNA form, the CDR3 reads TGTGCCAGCAGTCCCCGGGACAGGGGGTCACCCCTCCACTTT. This codes for CASSPRDRGSPLHF.